This T cell receptor (beta chain) derives from a study of patients and donors after allogeneic stem cell transplantation. Germline V gene lookup returns CDR1 DFQATT and CDR2 SNEGSKA (reference sequence). The CDR3 spans 15 residues. V dropped 3 bases and J dropped 8 bases, with 20 bases sitting between them. In its sample, this clonotype was seen once. One entry per CDR3 protein results from TCRdb running MiXCR on the RT-PCR reads. Among some 880,000 distinct CDR3 sequences listed, roughly 18% were seen once. The V and J genes are TRBV20-1 and TRBJ2-1; the D gene is possibly TRBD2 (6 bases). Input material: blood, either unsorted or a sorted T cell fraction (not recorded which). The origin of this receptor is a human donor who was either an allogeneic HSCT recipient or a stem cell or donor lymphocyte infusion donor (not recorded which). It is not recorded whose cells these are; they may come from a transplant donor. The CDR3 bases are TGCAGTGCTAGCGTCGTGACTAGGGTATTGGATGAGCAGTTCTTC. This sequence encodes CSASVVTRVLDEQFF.